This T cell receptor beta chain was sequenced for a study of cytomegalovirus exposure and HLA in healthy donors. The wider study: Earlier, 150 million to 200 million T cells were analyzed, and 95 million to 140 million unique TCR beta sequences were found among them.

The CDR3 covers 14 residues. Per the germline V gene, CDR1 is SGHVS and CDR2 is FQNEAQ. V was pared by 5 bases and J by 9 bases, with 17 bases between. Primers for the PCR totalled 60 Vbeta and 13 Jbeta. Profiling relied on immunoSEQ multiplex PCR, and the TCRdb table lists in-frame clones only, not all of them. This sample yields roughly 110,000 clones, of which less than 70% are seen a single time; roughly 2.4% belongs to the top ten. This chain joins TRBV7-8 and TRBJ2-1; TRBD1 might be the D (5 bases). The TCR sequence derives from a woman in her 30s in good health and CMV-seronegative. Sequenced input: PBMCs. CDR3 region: CASSEGATYGEQFF. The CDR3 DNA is TGTGCCAGCAGCGAAGGGGCCACCTATGGTGAGCAGTTCTTC. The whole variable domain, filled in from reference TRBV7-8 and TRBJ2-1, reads GAGVSQSPRYKVAKRGQDVALRCDPISGHVSLFWYQQALGQGPEFLTYFQNEAQLDKSGLPSDRFFAERPEGSVSTLKIQRTQQEDSAVYLCASSEGATYGEQFFGPGTRLTVL.